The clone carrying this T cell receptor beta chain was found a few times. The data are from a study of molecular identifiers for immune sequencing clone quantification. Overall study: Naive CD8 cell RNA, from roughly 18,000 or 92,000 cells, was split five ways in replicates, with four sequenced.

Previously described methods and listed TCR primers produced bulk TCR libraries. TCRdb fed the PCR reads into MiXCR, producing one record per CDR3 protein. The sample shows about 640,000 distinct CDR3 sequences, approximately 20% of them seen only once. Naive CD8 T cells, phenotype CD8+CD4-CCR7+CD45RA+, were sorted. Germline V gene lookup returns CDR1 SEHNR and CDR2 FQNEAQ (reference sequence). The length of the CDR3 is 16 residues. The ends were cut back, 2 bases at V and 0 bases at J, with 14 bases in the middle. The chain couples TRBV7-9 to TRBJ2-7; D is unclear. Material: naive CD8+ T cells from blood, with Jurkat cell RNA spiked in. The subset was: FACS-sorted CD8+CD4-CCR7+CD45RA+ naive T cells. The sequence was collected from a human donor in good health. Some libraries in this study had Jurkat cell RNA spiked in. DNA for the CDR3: TGTGCCAGCAGCTTATCGGGCGGCCGCTTCTCCTACGAGCAGTACTTC. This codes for CASSLSGGRFSYEQYF.